This TCR beta chain emerged from a study of blood T cell repertoires in COVID-19 (dated by TCRdb to the early 2020s). Some background on the complete study: Collaborator samples came from the United States, Italy and Spain and covered acute and convalescent phases of COVID-19. The material from the prospective study consisted of cDNA or gDNA derived from T cells, B-cell-depleted T cells, or PBMCs. Subjects who had been exposed to COVID-19, were actively infected with it, or had recovered from it provided the deeply sampled blood TCRbeta repertoires that made up the dataset. The repertoires were made available in a free public database intended to serve as a resource for research on the immune response to SARS-CoV-2. Samples came from the ongoing ImmuneRACE study (first 160 participants) plus 1,254 subjects from 6 global collaborators. The sample metadata nearly always contained a de-identified subject ID, COVID-19 status, age in years and sex. Where HLA class I and class II types were available, the types were taken from metadata supplied by the sample provider, not from assay-based typing.

Note on this clone: Its antigen has not been determined. One base away there is no much larger clone; base qualities are not given.

TCRbeta CDR3 regions were amplified from genomic DNA by means of the immunoSEQ Assay, a bias-controlled multiplex PCR. As for the authors' bioinformatics: The number of nucleated cells in each sample was estimated from the amplification of reference gene primers within the assay. To quantify the absolute abundance of each unique TCRbeta CDR3 rearrangement, sequence reads were collapsed and filtered. For each sample, productive Simpson clonality was calculated by taking the square root of Simpson's diversity index across productive rearrangements. TCRdb carries this immuneACCESS record with in-frame sequences only. Its versions omit some clonotypes, under half of them owing to an unresolved V gene in the studies checked, with the rest unexplained. The DNA gave D and trimming, while V, J and clone size come from that table. In all, the sample holds under 150,000 clones, and approximately 84% of those were seen once. The ten largest account for over 10% of the sample.

CDR1 MNHEY and CDR2 SVGAGI were looked up in the germline V gene. Between the V and J ends, shortened by 6 bases and 4 bases respectively, the junction contains 13 bases. The CDR3 measures 14 amino acids from cysteine to phenylalanine. Of the read, only the CDR3 DNA is kept; its 42 bases are in frame from base 1. General findings and caveats noted by the study authors: The amount of clinical and demographic metadata varied by source and participant and was provided uncurated.

Whole blood was collected in K2EDTA tubes by collaborating institutions according to the institutions' own protocols. For TCRbeta analysis, collaborators shipped samples as frozen whole blood, isolated PBMCs, or DNA extracted from either of those sample types. Sequencing was done on a sample of peripheral blood. This receptor was taken from a human donor in a cohort sampled during active COVID-19. The chain links TRBV6-5 with TRBJ1-5; the D gene is perhaps TRBD1, from 6 matching bases. The CDR3 has the sequence CASRHQQGNQPQHF. Here is the DNA: TGTGCCAGCAGACATCAACAGGGAAATCAGCCCCAGCATTTT.